Below, 16 T cell receptor beta chains from the same sample are listed, as sequenced in a study of beta chain features in type 1 diabetes. Every bit of the isolated RNA underwent reverse transcription, so sequencing read expressed TCRB transcripts. This table comes from immunoSEQ multiplex PCR, and its TCRdb copy is limited to in-frame clones, with some not included. The table has 850,000 to 900,000 clones, about a sixth seen once. Sequenced: naive CD4+ T cells from blood. These receptors came from a woman between 18 and 30 years old in good health.

CDR3 protein: CASSATAGTRYGYTF. The CDR3 DNA is TGCGCCAGCAGCGCGACGGCCGGGACCCGCTATGGCTACACCTTC. This sequence joins TRBV5-1 and TRBJ1-2; a possible D gene is TRBD1 (5 bases). The V end was cut by 4 bases, the J end by 4 bases, with 17 bases between. This CDR3 spans 15 amino acids. Germline values: CDR1 SGHRS, CDR2 YFSETQ.

This CDR3 is CASTILGPLGEQFF. The CDR3 DNA is TGTGCCAGCACTATTCTTGGACCCTTAGGGGAGCAGTTCTTC. This sequence joins TRBV2 and TRBJ2-1; no definite D call. Per germline, CDR1 SNHLY and CDR2 FYNNEI. V was pared by 7 bases and J by 10 bases, with 20 bases between. The CDR3 spans 14 residues.

A few counts support this clone. A read error may account for a junction end that differs from germline. This chain uses TRBV2 with TRBJ1-5; D remains unclear. CDR3 length: 15 residues. The germline V gene has CDR1 SNHLY and CDR2 FYNNEI. Here the CDR3 DNA reads TGTGCCAGCAGTGAGCGGGGAGTAAGCAACCAGCCCCAGCATTTT. It encodes CASSERGVSNQPQHF.

The sample holds a few counts of this clone. This chain joins TRBV20-1 and TRBJ1-1, with no clear D. CDR3 length: 11 amino acids. The V gene lost 5 bases and the J gene lost 3 bases, with 7 bases spanning the gap. Germline-derived CDR1 and CDR2 are DFQATT and SNEGSKA (reference sequence). CDR3 sequence (DNA): TGCAGTGCTCCAGCCGACACTGAAGCTTTCTTT. It specifies CSAPADTEAFF.

The genes are TRBV28 and TRBJ2-5; 7 positions agree with TRBD2. The germline CDR1 and CDR2 sequences are MDHEN and SYDVKM. V shed 2 bases and J 4 bases; nucleotides not matched to a gene: 4. The CDR3 contains 14 residues. The CDR3 DNA reads as TGTGCCAGCAGTTTAGGGAGGGCGAGAGAGACCCAGTACTTC. It translates to CASSLGRARETQYF.

CDR3 DNA: TGCGCCAGCAGCCTACAGGACAGGGGGTTTCAGAGCAATCAGCCCCAGCATTTT. Encoded protein: CASSLQDRGFQSNQPQHF. The chain is built from TRBV4-3 and TRBJ1-5; TRBD1 aligns across 10 bases. This CDR3 region has 18 residues. Germline loops: CDR1 LGHNA, CDR2 YSLEER. After removal of 4 bases from V and 1 base from J, the junction contained 10 bases not matched to a gene.

V and J are TRBV5-5 and TRBJ1-5; unclear D gene. The CDR3 contains 12 residues. Trimming took 0 bases from V and 3 from J, leaving 1 base between them. The germline V gene has CDR1 SGHKS and CDR2 YYEKEE (reference sequence). CDR3 nucleotides: TGTGCCAGCAGCTTGGTCAATCAGCCCCAGCATTTT. It specifies CASSLVNQPQHF.

This clone occurred many times. The CDR3 spells CASSPQDEQFF. The CDR3, as DNA: TGCGCCAGCAGTCCCCAGGATGAGCAGTTCTTC. This chain links TRBV23-1 with TRBJ2-1; D unclear. TRBV23-1 is sorted into the ORF group, with uncertain function. V lost 4 bases and J lost 8, with 6 bases in between. CDR3 length: 11 residues.

This chain uses TRBV19 with TRBJ1-5, with 7 bases matching TRBD1. CDR3 length equals 15 residues. From germline, CDR1 is LNHDA and CDR2 SQIVND (reference sequence). Trimming at V came to 6 bases and at J to 5 bases, leaving 10 bases not matched to a gene. In DNA, the CDR3 is TGTGCCAGTAGACCCCCGGGACAGAACCATCAGCCCCAGCATTTT. Translating it yields CASRPPGQNHQPQHF.

The J gene is TRBJ2-2, the V gene TRBV7-8; TRBD2 matches at 7 bases. The CDR3 has 15 residues. Germline V lookup: CDR1 SGHVS, CDR2 FQNEAQ. After removal of 6 bases from V and 2 bases from J, the junction contained 6 bases not matched to a gene. CDR3 DNA sequence: TGTGCCAGCAGGAAGGGAGGGAGAAACACCGGGGAGCTGTTTTTT. Amino acids: CASRKGGRNTGELFF.

A few counts support this clone. The chain recombines TRBV5-6 with TRBJ1-2; D remains ambiguous. Germline CDR1 reads SGHDT; CDR2 reads YYEEEE. With 0 bases removed from V and 1 base from J, the gap between germline ends came to 10 bases. This CDR3 is built from 15 residues. The CDR3 loop is CASSLGPQSNYGYTF. The CDR3 DNA reads as TGTGCCAGCAGCTTGGGACCGCAGAGTAACTATGGCTACACCTTC.

V gene TRBV28 combines with J gene TRBJ2-2; 7 bases are a match to TRBD1. With V trimmed by 5 bases and J by 3 bases, 3 bases remained unmatched. The CDR3 totals 14 residues. Germline values: CDR1 MDHEN, CDR2 SYDVKM. CDR3 bases: TGTGCCAGCAGTCTAACAGGGGACACCGGGGAGCTGTTTTTT. This encodes CASSLTGDTGELFF.

This clone was seen a few times. This chain uses TRBV7-2 with TRBJ2-7; no firm D call. This CDR3 contains 13 residues. Germline CDR1 is SGHTA and CDR2 is FQGNSA. Trimming took 5 bases from V and 0 from J, leaving 8 bases between them. The CDR3 DNA follows: TGTGCCAGCAGCGCCGGAAGCTCCTACGAGCAGTACTTC. Protein sequence: CASSAGSSYEQYF.

This clone has just one count. The chain employs TRBV18 and TRBJ1-3; the match to TRBD1 covers 7 bases. This CDR3 comprises 15 residues. With 4 bases clipped from V and 0 bases from J, the junction kept 3 bases outside the gene matches. The germline gives CDR1 KGHSH, CDR2 LQKENI. CDR3 sequence (DNA): TGTGCCAGCTCACGGGACAGTCGCTCTGGAAACACCATATATTTT. Amino acids: CASSRDSRSGNTIYF.

This clone was counted only a few times. The V and J genes are TRBV11-2 and TRBJ2-6; D tentatively fits TRBD1 or TRBD2 (5 bases each). The V and J ends lost 6 bases and 2 bases respectively, with 17 bases between them. The CDR3 length is 17 residues. The germline V gene encodes CDR1 SGHAT and CDR2 FQNNGV. The CDR3 region is CASRHPGRSPGANVLTF. The CDR3 nucleotides read TGTGCCAGCAGGCATCCGGGACGGAGTCCTGGGGCCAACGTCCTGACTTTC. The complete variable domain, with remaining parts taken from reference TRBV11-2 and TRBJ2-6, reads EAGVAQSPRYKIIEKRQSVAFWCNPISGHATLYWYQQILGQGPKLLIQFQNNGVVDDSQLPKDRFSAERLKGVDSTLKIQPAKLEDSAVYLCASRHPGRSPGANVLTFGAGSRLTVL.

In this sample, this clone turned up once. The rearrangement links TRBV18 to TRBJ2-3; TRBD2 agrees at 8 bases. From germline, CDR1 is KGHSH and CDR2 LQKENI. The CDR3 is 15 residues long. The junction had 5 bases not matched to a gene; V was cut back by 4 bases and J by 2 bases. DNA for the CDR3: TGTGCCAGCTCACTTAGCGGGATCGACACAGATACGCAGTATTTT. This gives the protein CASSLSGIDTDTQYF.